The 24 T cell receptor beta chains below come from one sample, sequenced in a study of OX40 agonist ivuxolimab in advanced cancers. This table comes from immunoSEQ multiplex PCR, and its TCRdb copy is limited to in-frame clones, with some not included. The sample consists of some 82,000 clones, 85% to 95% of them appearing once. The sequencing here drew on CD4+ or CD8+ T cells sorted from blood, taken in a trial of the OX40 agonist ivuxolimab. The receptors derive from an adult with an advanced solid tumor such as melanoma, head and neck, liver or kidney cancer.

The V gene is TRBV4-3, the J gene TRBJ2-7; 7 bases are a match to TRBD1. The CDR3 is 15 amino acids. Germline CDR1 LGHNA, CDR2 YSLEER. Trimming removed 0 bases from V and 3 bases from J; junction bases left unmatched: 5. The CDR3 region has the DNA TGCGCCAGCAGCCAAGATCGAGGGGGCTTCTACGAGCAGTACTTC. This gives the protein CASSQDRGGFYEQYF.

The chain links TRBV28 to TRBJ2-7; TRBD2 matches 10 bases. The ends lost 2 bases at V and 5 bases at J; junction bases unmatched: 3. This CDR3 comprises 14 residues. Germline V gene sequence: CDR1 MDHEN, CDR2 SYDVKM. Here the CDR3 DNA reads TGTGCCAGCAGTTTAAACCTAGCGGGAGACGAGCAGTACTTC. It yields the protein CASSLNLAGDEQYF.

The rearrangement links TRBV4-3 to TRBJ2-7; D is unresolved. V was shortened by 1 base and J by 3 bases, with 7 bases between the two germline ends. The CDR3 length is 13 residues. The germline V gene has CDR1 LGHNA and CDR2 YSLEER. CDR3 bases: TGCGCCAGCAGCCAAGGACACGGCTACGAGCAGTACTTC. Encoded protein: CASSQGHGYEQYF.

The chain couples TRBV19 to TRBJ1-5; D remains ambiguous. This CDR3 has 15 amino acids. Trimming left V 3 bases short and J 0 bases short, with 9 bases between. Germline CDR1 LNHDA, CDR2 SQIVND (reference sequence). This CDR3 is CASSMVRNSNQPQHF. The CDR3 DNA is TGTGCCAGTAGTATGGTTAGGAATAGCAATCAGCCCCAGCATTTT.

The chain links TRBV7-9 to TRBJ2-7; D possibly corresponds to TRBD2 (6 bases). The CDR3 covers 14 residues. Germline CDR1 SEHNR, CDR2 FQNEAQ (reference sequence). Trimming left V 5 bases short and J 7 bases short, with 18 bases between. CDR3 sequence reads: CASSHTGPGREQYF. CDR3 sequence (DNA): TGTGCCAGCAGCCATACGGGTCCAGGGAGGGAGCAGTACTTC.

As DNA, the CDR3 is TGTGCCAGCAGTGTAACAGGGAGTTCGGACGAGCAGTACTTC. Translation: CASSVTGSSDEQYF. The V and J genes are TRBV11-2 and TRBJ2-7; TRBD1 might be the D (6 bases). From germline, CDR1 is SGHAT and CDR2 FQNNGV. CDR3 length equals 14 residues. Deletions cut 6 bases from V and 5 bases from J, with 17 bases between.

The rearrangement links TRBV21-1 to TRBJ2-7; TRBD2, the table's D call, was not compared with the DNA. TRBV21-1 is described as a pseudogene. The CDR3 runs to 17 residues. The CDR3 sequence is CASSNLSSGSGAYEQYF. The CDR3 DNA reads TGTGCCAGCAGCAACCTTTCTAGCGGGAGTGGAGCCTACGAGCAGTACTTC.

The chain links TRBV7-2 to TRBJ2-7, with 7 nucleotides matching TRBD2. V was pared by 1 base and J by 2 bases, with 8 bases of the junction left unmatched. CDR3 size: 16 residues. Germline V gene lookup returns CDR1 SGHTA and CDR2 FQGNSA. The CDR3 is CASSLVVLAEAYEQYF. In nucleotides, the CDR3 is TGTGCCAGCAGCTTAGTGGTCCTAGCGGAGGCCTACGAGCAGTACTTC.

The rearrangement links TRBV19 to TRBJ2-1; D is unclear. The germline V gene has CDR1 LNHDA and CDR2 SQIVND (reference sequence). The V end was cut by 2 bases, the J end by 4 bases, with 12 bases between. This CDR3 comprises 15 residues. The CDR3 DNA reads TGTGCCAGTAGTATAACCCCAGCGTCTTACAATGAGCAGTTCTTC. This encodes CASSITPASYNEQFF.

This chain uses TRBV30 with TRBJ2-7; 8 positions match TRBD2. The V segment lost 3 bases and the J segment 7 bases; nucleotides outside the gene matches: 14. The germline V gene has CDR1 GTSNPN and CDR2 SVGIG (reference sequence). This CDR3 spans 15 amino acids. CDR3 bases: TGTGCCTGGAGCCACCAGGAGCGGGAGTGGGGGGAGCAGTACTTC. Amino acid sequence: CAWSHQEREWGEQYF.

The chain is built from TRBV28 and TRBJ2-5; 9 nucleotides match TRBD2. The DNA end lines up better with TRBJ2-7; the J call may be wrong. The CDR3 loop spans 14 amino acids. The V gene's germline CDR1 is MDHEN and CDR2 SYDVKM. CDR3 DNA sequence: TGTGCCAGCACCTCTAGCGGGACCTACTACGAGCAGTACTTC. Encoded protein: CASTSSGTYYEQYF.

This chain uses TRBV7-2 with TRBJ2-1; D remains ambiguous. Germline V CDR1 and CDR2: SGHTA, FQGNSA. The CDR3 consists of 14 residues. V lost 0 bases, J lost 6 bases, and 9 bases lay in between. The CDR3 here is CASSLAGYVNEQFF. The CDR3 DNA reads TGTGCCAGCAGCTTAGCGGGCTATGTCAATGAGCAGTTCTTC.

CDR3 sequence: CASSLGGASHGYTF. The DNA for the CDR3 is TGTGCCAGCAGTCTAGGGGGCGCCTCCCATGGCTACACCTTC. This chain uses TRBV28 with TRBJ1-2; 7 bases line up with TRBD1. CDR3 length: 14 amino acids. The junction had 9 bases not matched to a gene; V was cut back by 5 bases and J by 6 bases. The germline V gene encodes CDR1 MDHEN and CDR2 SYDVKM.

This chain links TRBV7-3 with TRBJ2-1, with 10 bases matching TRBD2. From germline, CDR1 is SGHTA and CDR2 FQGTGA. The V and J ends lost 1 base and 3 bases, in that order; junction bases with no gene match: 15. The CDR3 loop spans 20 amino acids. The CDR3 sequence: CASSLSGTSERTDYYNEQFF. Written as DNA, the CDR3 is TGTGCCAGCAGCTTAAGCGGGACTAGCGAGAGAACCGACTACTACAATGAGCAGTTCTTC.

The rearrangement uses TRBV6-5 and TRBJ1-5, with 12 bases matching TRBD1. V lost 10 bases to trimming and J lost 6 bases; unmatched junction nucleotides: 7. Germline assignment: CDR1 MNHEY and CDR2 SVGAGI. This CDR3 contains 14 residues. Here the CDR3 reads CATSWGQGAQPQHF. The DNA for the CDR3 is TGTGCCACCTCATGGGGACAGGGGGCTCAGCCCCAGCATTTT.

This sequence joins TRBV7-3 and TRBJ2-1; 7 nucleotides line up with TRBD2. Germline V gene data show CDR1 as SGHTA and CDR2 as FQGTGA. There are 16 residues in the CDR3. With V trimmed by 0 bases and J by 8 bases, 10 bases remained unmatched. CDR3 DNA sequence: TGTGCCAGCAGCTTAACCGACCAACTAGCGCGAGATGAGCAGTTCTTC. This gives the protein CASSLTDQLARDEQFF.

V and J are TRBV7-3 and TRBJ2-3, with 9 positions matching TRBD2. This CDR3 has 15 amino acids. The V segment lost 3 bases and the J segment 2 bases; nucleotides outside the gene matches: 3. Germline values: CDR1 SGHTA, CDR2 FQGTGA. The CDR3 region is CASSFSGSYTDTQYF. Here the CDR3 DNA reads TGTGCCAGCAGCTTTAGCGGGAGTTACACAGATACGCAGTATTTT.

This chain joins TRBV28 and TRBJ2-3; D may match TRBD1 or TRBD2 (5 bases each). CDR3 length: 16 amino acids. The germline V gene encodes CDR1 MDHEN and CDR2 SYDVKM. Deletions cut 0 bases from V and 1 base from J, with 11 bases between. The CDR3 here is CASSLWRGEGTDTQYF. The CDR3 DNA reads TGTGCCAGCAGTTTATGGAGGGGAGAGGGCACAGATACGCAGTATTTT.

This chain connects TRBV11-1 to TRBJ2-5, with 11 bases fitting TRBD1. CDR3 size: 15 residues. Germline-derived CDR1 and CDR2 are SGHAT and FQDESV (reference sequence). Trimming took 2 bases from V and 4 from J; bases not matched to a gene: 3. The CDR3 nucleotides read TGTGCCAGCAGCTTACAGGACAGGGGGCCAGAGACCCAGTACTTC. Its protein product is CASSLQDRGPETQYF. Drawing the rest from reference TRBV11-1 and TRBJ2-5, the complete variable domain is EAEVAQSPRYKITEKSQAVAFWCDPISGHATLYWYRQILGQGPELLVQFQDESVVDDSQLPKDRFSAERLKGVDSTLKIQPAELGDSAMYLCASSLQDRGPETQYFGPGTRLLVL.

This clone has only one observation. The chain couples TRBV6-1 to TRBJ2-3; 12 nucleotides agree with TRBD2. CDR1 is MNHNS, CDR2 SASEGT, per germline. The CDR3 has 17 amino acids. The V segment lost 4 bases and the J segment 8 bases; nucleotides outside the gene matches: 13. CDR3 DNA sequence: TGTGCCAGCAGTGGACACGCTAGCGGGAGGGCCATTGGTACGCAGTATTTT. Encoded protein: CASSGHASGRAIGTQYF.

The chain is built from TRBV4-3 and TRBJ1-5; 9 bases align to TRBD1. V shed 1 base, J shed 6 bases, and the junction held 4 bases outside the gene matches. The V gene's germline CDR1 is LGHNA and CDR2 YSLEER. This CDR3 has 15 amino acids. The CDR3 loop is CASSQGTGEGQPQHF. The CDR3 coding sequence is TGCGCCAGCAGCCAAGGGACAGGGGAGGGTCAGCCCCAGCATTTT.

The chain has TRBV29-1 and TRBJ2-6; D is possibly TRBD2 (6 bases). Germline values: CDR1 SQVTM, CDR2 ANQGSEA. The CDR3 loop spans 16 amino acids. V lost 6 bases and J lost 0, with 15 bases in between. This chain's CDR3 is CSVGGILASGANVLTF. The CDR3 DNA reads TGCAGCGTGGGGGGAATACTGGCCTCTGGGGCCAACGTCCTGACTTTC.

The rearrangement links TRBV29-1 to TRBJ1-2; no clear D. From germline, CDR1 is SQVTM and CDR2 ANQGSEA. Trimming left V 5 bases short and J 5 bases short, with 9 bases between. CDR3 length: 11 amino acids. CDR3 protein: CSVPGAYGYTF. The CDR3 nucleotides are TGCAGCGTTCCGGGAGCATATGGCTACACCTTC.

The chain uses TRBV28 and TRBJ2-6; D perhaps matches TRBD1 (5 bases). Germline V gene sequence: CDR1 MDHEN, CDR2 SYDVKM. The germline V and J ends were trimmed by 6 bases and 4 bases, with 16 bases remaining between them. There are 16 residues in the CDR3. CDR3 DNA: TGTGCCAGCAGGACAGAAGTCGGTCCGGGGGCCAACGTCCTGACTTTC. This sequence encodes CASRTEVGPGANVLTF.